What follows are 18 T cell receptor beta chains derived from one specimen sequenced in a study of cytomegalovirus exposure and HLA in healthy donors. With 60 Vbeta and 13 Jbeta primers, the PCR was carried out. Repertoires were generated with immunoSEQ multiplex PCR, while TCRdb's copy carries only in-frame clones and drops some. The sample comprises 70,000 or so clones, 55% to 70% of which are singletons, and around 3% rests with the top ten. Input material: PBMCs. The receptors shown here come from a woman aged 45 to 65 in good health and CMV-seronegative.

This clone was seen a few times. V gene TRBV16 combines with J gene TRBJ1-1, with a possible D match to TRBD1 (5 bases). The germline V gene has CDR1 KGHSY and CDR2 FQNENV. The CDR3 contains 14 residues. V lost 5 bases, J lost 3 bases, and 13 bases lay in between. CDR3 residues: CASSYRNRDTEAFF. In DNA, the CDR3 is TGTGCCAGCAGCTACAGGAATCGCGACACTGAAGCTTTCTTT.

CDR3 sequence reads: CASSLTTDNYGYTF. The CDR3 DNA follows: TGTGCCAGCAGTTTAACCACAGATAACTATGGCTACACCTTC. This chain joins TRBV28 and TRBJ1-2; the D is unclear. V was clipped by 2 bases and J by 1 base, with 8 bases between them. The CDR3 is 14 residues long. Germline CDR1 is MDHEN and CDR2 is SYDVKM.

The rearrangement joins TRBV29-1 to TRBJ2-3; TRBD2 aligns across 7 bases. Germline V gene lookup returns CDR1 SQVTM and CDR2 ANQGSEA. V lost 3 bases and J lost 4; bases outside the gene matches: 4. The CDR3 spans 13 residues. The CDR3: CSVETSSADTQYF. The CDR3, as DNA: TGCAGCGTTGAGACTAGCAGCGCAGATACGCAGTATTTT.

This clone was detected only a few times. CDR3 sequence (DNA): TGTGCCAGTACCGTCAGGGACTACGGAAACACCATATATTTT. Translation: CASTVRDYGNTIYF. The chain uses TRBV19 and TRBJ1-3, with D perhaps TRBD1 (5 bases). This CDR3 has 14 residues. Germline V gene lookup returns CDR1 LNHDA and CDR2 SQIVND (reference sequence). Trimming shortened V by 7 bases and J by 4 bases, and 14 bases separated the two germline ends. The complete variable domain, with remaining parts taken from reference TRBV19 and TRBJ1-3, reads DGGITQSPKYLFRKEGQNVTLSCEQNLNHDAMYWYRQDPGQGLRLIYYSQIVNDFQKGDIAEGYSVSREKKESFPLTVTSAQKNPTAFYLCASTVRDYGNTIYFGEGSWLTVV.

The chain recombines TRBV7-2 with TRBJ2-1; 10 positions match TRBD2. The CDR3 sequence is 14 residues long. Unmatched junction bases numbered 11, after V lost 9 bases and J lost 9 bases. The germline CDR1 and CDR2 sequences are SGHTA and FQGNSA. This CDR3 is CASSGRHGAGEQFF. CDR3 DNA: TGTGCCAGTAGCGGGAGGCATGGGGCGGGTGAGCAGTTCTTC.

The chain combines TRBV19 with TRBJ1-2, with 7 bases lining up with TRBD1. CDR1 and CDR2 from the germline V gene are LNHDA and SQIVND (reference sequence). Losses at the gene ends were 7 bases for V and 8 bases for J; bases not matched to a gene: 16. This CDR3 contains 15 residues. The CDR3 DNA sequence: TGTGCCAGTACCTCGAGACAGGGAAGAGGGTTGGGCTACACCTTC. This gives the protein CASTSRQGRGLGYTF.

V gene TRBV30 combines with J gene TRBJ2-1, with 9 nucleotides matching TRBD2. The CDR3 consists of 18 residues. Trimming took 1 base from V and 0 from J; bases not matched to a gene: 10. The germline CDR1 and CDR2 sequences are GTSNPN and SVGIG (reference sequence). Here the CDR3 DNA reads TGTGCCTGGAGTGGGATCGGGACTAGCTATTCCTCCTACAATGAGCAGTTCTTC. Its protein product is CAWSGIGTSYSSYNEQFF.

The chain carries TRBV5-1 and TRBJ2-2, with 8 positions matching TRBD2. Germline V CDR1 and CDR2: SGHRS, YFSETQ. V trimming: 2 bases; J trimming: 0 bases; junction bases outside the gene matches: 6. The CDR3 extends over 17 amino acids. The CDR3 spells CASSFDPSGPNTGELFF. The CDR3 DNA reads TGCGCCAGCAGCTTTGACCCTAGCGGGCCGAACACCGGGGAGCTGTTTTTT.

V gene TRBV19 combines with J gene TRBJ1-5, with TRBD1 matching 7 bases. The trim removed 3 bases at V and 4 bases at J, leaving 3 bases unmatched. The CDR3 is 14 residues long. Germline values: CDR1 LNHDA, CDR2 SQIVND (reference sequence). CDR3 region: CASSMRDSNQPQHF. CDR3 in DNA: TGTGCCAGTAGTATGAGGGACAGTAATCAGCCCCAGCATTTT.

CDR3 region: CASSQVYRSSYEQYF. The DNA of the CDR3 is TGCGCCAGCAGCCAAGTTTACAGGAGCTCCTACGAGCAGTACTTC. The rearrangement uses TRBV4-3 and TRBJ2-7, with D perhaps TRBD1 (5 bases). Trimming cost V 1 base and J 0 bases, with 10 bases left between them. From germline, CDR1 is LGHNA and CDR2 YSLEER. The CDR3 is made up of 15 amino acids.

V and J are TRBV6-5 and TRBJ2-3, with 7 bases that match TRBD2. J gave up 2 bases and V 4 bases, and 9 bases lay outside the gene matches. The CDR3 spans 16 residues. The germline V gene encodes CDR1 MNHEY and CDR2 SVGAGI. The CDR3 protein is CASSSPSSGNTDTQYF. CDR3 DNA sequence: TGTGCCAGCAGTTCCCCTTCTAGCGGAAACACAGATACGCAGTATTTT.

This clone was counted between two and nine times. The gene calls are TRBV7-2 and TRBJ2-3; 7 bases are shared with TRBD2. CDR1 and CDR2 (germline): SGHTA, FQGNSA. V lost 1 base, J lost 6 bases, and 7 bases stayed unmatched. The CDR3 runs to 15 residues. For the CDR3, the DNA is TGTGCCAGCAGCTTAGGGGGGAGGGCCAGGGATACGCAGTATTTT. Translating gives CASSLGGRARDTQYF.

The DNA for the CDR3 is TGTGCCAGCTCACCACCCGGGGTCATGAACACTGAAGCTTTCTTT. Protein product: CASSPPGVMNTEAFF. V gene TRBV18 combines with J gene TRBJ1-1; no clear D. The CDR3 loop spans 15 amino acids. Deletions cut 0 bases from V and 0 bases from J, with 8 bases between. Germline CDR1 KGHSH, CDR2 LQKENI.

The chain employs TRBV4-1 and TRBJ2-7, with 10 bases lining up with TRBD2. V was pared by 1 base and J by 4 bases, with 7 bases of the junction left unmatched. This CDR3 spans 16 amino acids. CDR1 is MGHRA, CDR2 YSYEKL, per germline. As DNA, the CDR3 is TGCGCCAGCAGCCAAGTGGGCGCTAGCGGGAGATACGAGCAGTACTTC. This sequence encodes CASSQVGASGRYEQYF.

This clone came up a few times. V is TRBV4-3 and J is TRBJ1-2, with a weak D call TRBD1 (6 bases). CDR3 length: 16 amino acids. Trimming took off 0 bases at V and 2 bases at J, with 13 bases between the two ends. Germline lookup yields CDR1 LGHNA and CDR2 YSLEER. The CDR3 here is CASSQEGLGGNYGYTF. As DNA, the CDR3 is TGCGCCAGCAGCCAAGAGGGTTTAGGGGGAAACTATGGCTACACCTTC.

A few counts support this clone. The V gene is TRBV10-3, the J gene TRBJ1-1; D not resolved. The CDR3 runs to 12 residues. Germline values: CDR1 ENHRY, CDR2 SYGVKD. Trimming took 1 base from V and 5 from J, leaving 5 bases between them. As DNA, the CDR3 is TGTGCCATCAGTGAGTTCCAAACTGAAGCTTTCTTT. It encodes CAISEFQTEAFF.

The chain uses TRBV29-1 and TRBJ1-1; TRBD1 matches at 9 bases. The CDR3 is 15 residues long. CDR1 is SQVTM and CDR2 is ANQGSEA in the germline V gene. Trimming removed 8 bases from V and 4 bases from J; junction bases left unmatched: 14. CDR3 nucleotides: TGCAGCTCCCAAGTCTCGACAGGGGGAGGCACTGAAGCTTTCTTT. Translating gives CSSQVSTGGGTEAFF.

This clone was found a few times. The chain links TRBV11-3 to TRBJ2-7; 7 bases map to TRBD2. V was pared by 7 bases and J by 3 bases, with 6 bases of the junction left unmatched. The CDR3 has 13 residues. From germline, CDR1 is SGHNT and CDR2 YENEEA. The CDR3 DNA sequence: TGTGCCAGCACCCAAGCGGGACGCTACGAGCAGTACTTC. It is translated as CASTQAGRYEQYF.